This T cell receptor beta chain was observed in a study of cytomegalovirus exposure and HLA in healthy donors. This clone was counted once. Its antigen is currently unknown. Overall study findings and caveats: Data from an earlier analysis indicated that most TCR beta V segments were productive either about 87% or about 30% of the time. The study recorded over 150 TCR beta chains that were cytomegalovirus-associated. Later analysis indicated greater clonal expansion among HLA-associated TCR beta chains than among equally common other chains. It has been reported that TCR beta sequences accurately predicted the HLA-A and HLA-B alleles of most subjects.

The PCR was carried out with 60 Vbeta primers and 13 Jbeta primers. Sequencing was performed with immunoSEQ multiplex PCR; in TCRdb, only in-frame clones are kept and a portion is missing. The sample yields over 150,000 clones, 65% to 85% seen once. Trimming left V 3 bases short and J 4 bases short, with 21 bases between. The germline V gene has CDR1 SGHTA and CDR2 FQGNSA. There are 17 residues in the CDR3. This chain links TRBV7-2 with TRBJ1-2; tentatively, D is TRBD1 (6 bases). The sequence was obtained from a boy aged 2 to 10 in good health and CMV-seronegative. Source material: PBMCs. The CDR3 DNA sequence: TGTGCCAGCAGCTTCCTTGGGACGGACAGAATTTTCTATGGCTACACCTTC. This codes for CASSFLGTDRIFYGYTF.